This TCR beta chain was found in a study of blood T cells in healthy people across ages. Study outcomes and limitations: Among T cells, TCR beta diversity per million cells dropped roughly linearly as age rose. Estimated diversity, derived from one million T cells, was regarded as an underestimate.

V gave up 3 bases and J gave up 6 bases, with 11 bases separating them. This CDR3 region has 13 residues. A second PCR, run for 7 to 11 cycles, used a sample-barcoded 5' primer plus a J-beta primer mix. TCRdb used MiXCR to reprocess the 5' RACE reads, holding one entry per CDR3 protein. The sample records about 570,000 distinct CDR3 sequences, roughly 29% being singletons. This clonotype occurred a few times. Its antigen is not known. The receptor's source is an older woman in good health. Sequenced sample: blood. The V gene is TRBV12-3 or TRBV12-4, the J gene TRBJ1-2, with a weak D call TRBD1 (5 bases). DNA of the CDR3: TGTGCCAGCAGTTTGGGGGGAAGAAATGGCTACACCTTC. It codes for CASSLGGRNGYTF.